This TCR beta chain was profiled in a study of shared clonotypes between healthy human individuals. This clone was seen only once. Sequenced by immunoSEQ multiplex PCR; TCRdb stores in-frame clones only, minus some. The table records 400,000 to 550,000 clones, 70% to 85% of them present only once. After removal of 2 bases from V and 3 bases from J, the junction contained 6 bases not matched to a gene. Germline CDR1 reads MNHNS; CDR2 reads SASEGT. This CDR3 region has 15 residues. The specimen sequenced was PBMCs. The clonotype was recovered from a woman in her thirties or forties in good health. Some clones in this sample may be carry-over from other donors' samples. The chain combines TRBV6-1 with TRBJ2-7, with 8 bases fitting TRBD1. In DNA form, the CDR3 reads TGTGCCAGCAGTGAAAGACAGGGGAGGTTCTACGAGCAGTACTTC. Its translation: CASSERQGRFYEQYF.